This TCR beta chain appears in the sequencing data of a study of cytomegalovirus exposure and HLA in healthy donors. Study-wide points: Cytomegalovirus-associated status was assigned to more than 150 TCR beta chains.

Trimming removed 0 bases from V and 4 bases from J, with 9 bases in between. The CDR3 spans 14 residues. Per the germline V gene, CDR1 is MGHRA and CDR2 is YSYEKL. This clone appeared a few times. Antigen unknown. Primers: 60 Vbeta forward and 13 Jbeta reverse. Data came from immunoSEQ multiplex PCR; TCRdb stores just in-frame clones and leaves some out. This sample carries about 250,000 clones, about 90% of them seen once, and the ten largest clones take about 1.7%. The sample taken for sequencing was PBMCs. This TCR came from a girl aged 2-10 years in good health and CMV-seronegative. The rearrangement links TRBV4-1 to TRBJ1-1; D unclear. DNA for the CDR3: TGCGCCAGCAGCCAAGAGGGTCGGGGCACTGAAGCTTTCTTT. This codes for CASSQEGRGTEAFF.